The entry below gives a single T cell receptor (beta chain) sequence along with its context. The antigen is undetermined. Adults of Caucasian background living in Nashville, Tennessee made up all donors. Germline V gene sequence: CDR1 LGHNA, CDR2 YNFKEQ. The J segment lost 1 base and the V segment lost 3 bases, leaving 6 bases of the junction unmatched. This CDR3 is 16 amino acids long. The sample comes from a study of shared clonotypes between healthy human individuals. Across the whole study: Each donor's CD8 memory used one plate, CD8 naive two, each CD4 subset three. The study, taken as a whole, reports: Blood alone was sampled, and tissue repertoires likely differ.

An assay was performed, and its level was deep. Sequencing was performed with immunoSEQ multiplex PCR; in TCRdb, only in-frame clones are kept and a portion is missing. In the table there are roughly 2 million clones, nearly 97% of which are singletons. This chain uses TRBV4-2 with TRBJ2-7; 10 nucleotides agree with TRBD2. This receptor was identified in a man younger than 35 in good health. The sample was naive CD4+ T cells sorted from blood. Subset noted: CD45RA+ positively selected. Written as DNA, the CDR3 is TGTGCCAGCAGCCAGGTACTAGCGGGGTCATCCTACGAGCAGTACTTC. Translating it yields CASSQVLAGSSYEQYF.